The present entry profiles one T cell receptor beta chain with its context. Sequenced by immunoSEQ multiplex PCR; TCRdb stores in-frame clones only, minus some. This sample has 45,000 to 65,000 clones; almost 90% occur once, and the top ten carry 3% to 4%. After removal of 5 bases from V and 4 bases from J, the junction contained 3 bases not matched to a gene. The CDR3 length is 14 residues. Germline lookup yields CDR1 GTSNPN and CDR2 SVGIG (reference sequence). The data were obtained in a study of OX40 agonist ivuxolimab in advanced cancers. Study-level information: Allowance was made for prior anti-PD-1, anti-PD-L1 or anti-CTLA-4 therapy, and approximately 41% had some.

The starting material was CD4+ or CD8+ T cells sorted from blood, obtained in a trial of the OX40 agonist ivuxolimab. The receptor was isolated from an adult with an advanced solid tumor such as melanoma, head and neck, liver or kidney cancer. The chain couples TRBV30 to TRBJ2-2, with 11 bases identical to TRBD1. CDR3 sequence reads: CAWPGTGGTGELFF. DNA for the CDR3: TGTGCCTGGCCCGGGACAGGGGGCACCGGGGAGCTGTTTTTT.